This TCR beta chain appears in the sequencing data of a study of T cell responses to AZD1222 COVID-19 vaccine. Overall study context: Second doses were pooled across both intervals (about 4 or about 12 weeks). Study results and limitations: Following two doses of AZD1222, Spike-specific TCR breadth and depth rose. Clonal diversity may have been underestimated, and the donors were mostly white British, with more females than males.

About this clone: The antigen is unknown.

The germline gives CDR1 SGDLS, CDR2 YYNGEE. With 3 bases clipped from V and 2 bases from J, the junction kept 4 bases outside the gene matches. This CDR3 is built from 14 residues. The table came from immunoSEQ multiplex PCR; TCRdb's copy has only in-frame clones and leaves some out. This sample has about 170,000 clones; roughly 93% occur once, and the top ten carry roughly 3.9%. This sample comprised peripheral blood, obtained on day 0 of AZD1222 vaccination. The chain links TRBV9 to TRBJ2-5; TRBD2 matches 7 bases. The TCR was taken from an adult in good health. The CDR3 coding sequence is TGTGCCAGCAGCGAGCTACTAGCGCAAGAGACCCAGTACTTC. Amino acids: CASSELLAQETQYF.